Given below is one T cell receptor (beta chain) in context. How the authors handled the data: Researchers report that nucleated cell counts were estimated from reference gene primer amplification. The assay was immunoSEQ multiplex PCR, and TCRdb's table has in-frame clones only and misses some. V, J and clone size were drawn from that table, and D and trimming were deduced from the DNA. This sample has 70,000 or so clones, with around 83% found just once. V was shortened by 9 bases and J by 5 bases, with 20 bases between the two germline ends. The CDR3 runs 14 residues. The germline V gene encodes CDR1 SGHRS and CDR2 YFSETQ. These data originate in a study of blood T cell repertoires in COVID-19. Study in general: Sites in the United States, Italy and Spain provided acute and convalescent COVID-19 samples. T cells, B-cell-depleted T cells, or PBMCs provided the cDNA or gDNA that served as material.

The TCR was taken from an elderly woman with active or convalescent COVID-19. V usage is TRBV5-1 and J usage is TRBJ1-2; possible D gene TRBD1, 5 bases. Sequenced: peripheral blood. CDR3 region: CATGPLDSSYGYTF. The CDR3 DNA sequence: TGCGCCACCGGGCCCTTAGACAGTTCTTATGGCTACACCTTC.